This TCR beta chain was captured in a study of T-cell reconstitution after alpha-beta-depleted transplantation in children. The study's findings and limits: Several hundred rapidly expanded clones from non-depleted graft cells reportedly supplied alpha-beta T cells about two months post-transplant. Diversity of TCRbeta at day 60 was high in some patients, arising from surviving recipient T cells and thymic progenitors. At the one-year point after transplant, T-cell counts and TCRbeta diversity were found to come mostly from T cells that had been newly produced.

Per the germline V gene, CDR1 is MDHEN and CDR2 is SYDVKM. The CDR3 has 18 residues. Trimming at V came to 3 bases and at J to 0 bases, leaving 9 bases not matched to a gene. In regard to this clonotype: The antigen is not known.

Unique molecular identifiers featured in how the TCRbeta library was prepared. From the PCR reads, TCRdb called clonotypes with MiXCR, one entry per CDR3 protein. The sample carries some 200,000 distinct CDR3 sequences, roughly 8.3% recorded once. The sequences come from PBMCs, mostly from graft donor cells, collected 360 days after TCRalphabeta/CD19-depleted stem cell transplant. The TCR comes from a male patient between 2 and 10 years old who had a stem cell transplant for acute myeloid leukemia, so the T cells may come from the graft donor. The chain carries TRBV28 and TRBJ2-7, with 12 bases identical to TRBD2. The CDR3: CASSLRLAGGRSSYEQYV. The CDR3 DNA reads TGTGCCAGCAGTTTGAGGCTAGCGGGGGGGCGGAGCTCCTACGAGCAGTACGTC.